Below, 26 T cell receptor beta chains from the same sample are listed, as sequenced in a study of blood T cell repertoires in COVID-19. Here immunoSEQ multiplex PCR was the method, and the copy in TCRdb shows in-frame clones only, minus some. The sample has 200,000 to 250,000 clones; 65% to 90% are singletons. Sequenced: peripheral blood. These receptors came from a woman in her 50s with acute or convalescent COVID-19.

This clone was found a few times. The chain uses TRBV5-1 and TRBJ1-1; D may be TRBD1 (5 bases). V dropped 3 bases and J dropped 1 base, with 13 bases sitting between them. Germline-derived CDR1 and CDR2 are SGHRS and YFSETQ. The CDR3 spans 15 residues. CDR3 in DNA: TGCGCCAGCAGCTCGGAGGGACCCCCGAACACTGAAGCTTTCTTT. This sequence encodes CASSSEGPPNTEAFF.

This chain links TRBV5-1 with TRBJ2-5; TRBD2 might be the D (6 bases). The CDR3 spans 14 residues. V gave up 1 base and J gave up 5 bases, with 12 bases separating them. Germline assignment: CDR1 SGHRS and CDR2 YFSETQ. The CDR3 sequence: CASSLLGGRETQYF. The CDR3 DNA follows: TGCGCCAGCAGCTTGCTGGGGGGTCGTGAGACCCAGTACTTC.

This clone was recorded a few times. This sequence joins TRBV7-8 and TRBJ1-2; D not resolved. CDR1 and CDR2 from the germline V gene are SGHVS and FQNEAQ. The CDR3 extends over 16 amino acids. V lost 1 base, J lost 3 bases, and 15 bases lay in between. CDR3 sequence (DNA): TGTGCCAGCAGCTTAGTGACGTCTGGCGGGGACTATGGCTACACCTTC. Encoded protein: CASSLVTSGGDYGYTF.

The gene calls are TRBV15 and TRBJ2-2, with 9 positions matching TRBD2. Germline V CDR1 and CDR2: LNHNV, YYDKDF (reference sequence). There are 17 residues in the CDR3. With V trimmed by 0 bases and J by 1 base, 3 bases remained unmatched. DNA of the CDR3: TGTGCCACCAGCAGAGACTTGACTAGCGGGAACACCGGGGAGCTGTTTTTT. Translated: CATSRDLTSGNTGELFF.

The V and J genes are TRBV18 and TRBJ2-7, with TRBD2 identical over 9 bases. The CDR3 runs to 14 residues. Germline CDR1 and CDR2: KGHSH and LQKENI. Germline trimming cut 3 bases from V and 4 bases from J; bases unmatched to any gene: 4. CDR3 sequence: CASSPSSGKYEQYF. The CDR3 DNA follows: TGTGCCAGCTCACCCTCTAGCGGGAAATACGAGCAGTACTTC.

J is TRBJ2-5 and V is TRBV5-6; perhaps TRBD1 as D (6 bases). Germline values: CDR1 SGHDT, CDR2 YYEEEE. Trimming left V 3 bases short and J 7 bases short, with 19 bases between. This CDR3 is built from 15 residues. The CDR3 region is CASSSRTEGSATQYF. The CDR3 DNA reads as TGTGCCAGCAGCTCCCGGACAGAAGGCAGTGCGACCCAGTACTTC.

The gene calls are TRBV5-4 and TRBJ1-2; possibly TRBD1 for D (6 bases). V was trimmed by 0 bases and J by 4 bases, leaving 13 bases between them. The CDR3 consists of 15 residues. Germline assignment: CDR1 SGHNT and CDR2 YYREEE (reference sequence). The CDR3 bases are TGTGCCAGCAGCTTGGTAGACAGGTTCCGCTATGGCTACACCTTC. Translation: CASSLVDRFRYGYTF.

J is TRBJ1-1 and V is TRBV18; maybe TRBD1 (6 bases). CDR1 KGHSH and CDR2 LQKENI come from the germline V gene. Trimming took 6 bases from V and 5 from J, leaving 22 bases between them. This CDR3 has 16 residues. CDR3 sequence reads: CASSQDSGTLGTEAFF. CDR3 nucleotides: TGTGCCAGCTCGCAAGACTCCGGGACATTGGGGACTGAAGCTTTCTTT.

V is TRBV15 and J is TRBJ2-1, with TRBD2 matching 11 bases. The CDR3 has 14 residues. The germline CDR1 and CDR2 sequences are LNHNV and YYDKDF (reference sequence). After removal of 2 bases from V and 9 bases from J, the junction contained 3 bases not matched to a gene. The CDR3 nucleotides are TGTGCCACCAGCAGAACCACTAGCGGGAGTGAGCAGTTCTTC. Its translation is CATSRTTSGSEQFF.

The genes are TRBV6-5 and TRBJ2-1, with 7 bases identical to TRBD2. With V trimmed by 1 base and J by 9 bases, 6 bases remained unmatched. The CDR3 is made up of 14 amino acids. The germline gives CDR1 MNHEY, CDR2 SVGAGI. CDR3 DNA: TGTGCCAGCAGTTACTTCGGGGGGACGGCTGAGCAGTTCTTC. Protein: CASSYFGGTAEQFF.

The rearrangement uses TRBV6-2 or TRBV6-3 and TRBJ2-7, with a weak D call TRBD2 (7 bases). V was pared by 0 bases and J by 6 bases, with 18 bases between. Germline CDR1 is MNHEY and CDR2 is SVGEGT. This CDR3 region has 16 residues. CDR3 loop: CASSYSMAGALPEQYF. The CDR3 DNA is TGTGCCAGCAGTTACTCGATGGCGGGGGCCCTCCCCGAGCAGTACTTC.

This sequence joins TRBV19 and TRBJ1-1, with D uncertain. The CDR3 runs to 13 residues. Trimming stripped 8 bases from V and 5 bases from J, with 15 bases between. CDR1 is LNHDA, CDR2 SQIVND, per germline (reference sequence). CDR3 sequence reads: CASASLTRTEAFF. CDR3 DNA sequence: TGTGCCAGTGCTTCCCTGACGCGGACTGAAGCTTTCTTT.

V and J are TRBV27 and TRBJ1-6; 9 bases line up with TRBD1. With V trimmed by 8 bases and J by 6 bases, 5 bases remained unmatched. CDR1 is MNHEY and CDR2 is SMNVEV in the germline V gene (reference sequence). This CDR3 is built from 14 residues. The CDR3 nucleotides are TGTGCCAGCTACGGGGACAGGGTTAATTCACCCCTCCACTTT. Protein product: CASYGDRVNSPLHF.

The chain uses TRBV4-2 and TRBJ1-6; D remains unclear. Trimming removed 1 base at V and 8 bases at J, with 15 bases between. CDR1 and CDR2 from the germline V gene are LGHNA and YNFKEQ. The CDR3 spans 16 residues. CDR3 coding DNA: TGTGCCAGCAGCCAAGTGACCAGCCGAGCGGATTCACCCCTCCACTTT. Amino acid sequence: CASSQVTSRADSPLHF.

This chain connects TRBV24-1 to TRBJ2-1, with unresolved D. This CDR3 is 15 amino acids long. Germline V gene sequence: CDR1 KGHDR, CDR2 SFDVKD. V was shortened by 0 bases and J by 8 bases, with 13 bases between the two germline ends. The DNA of the CDR3 is TGTGCCACCAGTGATTTGCAGTCAGGCAAAGATGAGCAGTTCTTC. This codes for CATSDLQSGKDEQFF.

The chain joins TRBV28 to TRBJ1-1; D gene uncertain. Germline loops: CDR1 MDHEN, CDR2 SYDVKM. The V gene lost 3 bases and the J gene lost 1 base, with 6 bases spanning the gap. The CDR3 consists of 13 residues. The CDR3 bases are TGTGCCAGCAGTTTTATCGGGAACACTGAAGCTTTCTTT. Translated: CASSFIGNTEAFF. The variable domain in full, with the rest retrieved from reference TRBV28 and TRBJ1-1, is DVKVTQSSRYLVKRTGEKVFLECVQDMDHENMFWYRQDPGLGLRLIYFSYDVKMKEKGDIPEGYSVSREKKERFSLILESASTNQTSMYLCASSFIGNTEAFFGQGTRLTVV.

The chain uses TRBV6-5 and TRBJ2-2; 11 bases agree with TRBD1. The length of the CDR3 is 15 residues. The ends lost 6 bases at V and 6 bases at J; junction bases unmatched: 6. The germline CDR1 and CDR2 sequences are MNHEY and SVGAGI. In DNA, the CDR3 is TGTGCCAGCAGGGCCGGGACAGGGGGAGCCGGGGAGCTGTTTTTT. Translation: CASRAGTGGAGELFF.

The chain joins TRBV4-2 to TRBJ1-1; 7 bases fit TRBD1. J lost 0 bases, V lost 7 bases, and 5 bases had no gene match. This CDR3 comprises 14 residues. CDR1 and CDR2 from the germline V gene are LGHNA and YNFKEQ. The CDR3 DNA reads as TGTGCCAGCACACAGGGGATTATGAACACTGAAGCTTTCTTT. Translated: CASTQGIMNTEAFF.

The chain recombines TRBV6-2 or TRBV6-3 with TRBJ1-3, with 7 bases aligning to TRBD1. CDR3 length: 17 amino acids. The germline V gene has CDR1 MNHEY and CDR2 SVGEGT. The V and J ends lost 4 bases and 0 bases, in that order; junction bases with no gene match: 9. The CDR3 loop is CASSFPGQFLSGNTIYF. The CDR3 region has the DNA TGTGCCAGCAGTTTTCCGGGACAGTTCCTCTCTGGAAACACCATATATTTT.

The chain recombines TRBV11-2 with TRBJ2-3, with D uncertain. Germline loops: CDR1 SGHAT, CDR2 FQNNGV. CDR3 length equals 11 residues. V lost 5 bases to trimming and J lost 6 bases, with 6 bases between them. The CDR3 region has the DNA TGTGCCAGCAGCGCGGAGGATACGCAGTATTTT. It yields the protein CASSAEDTQYF.

The chain joins TRBV19 to TRBJ2-1; maybe TRBD2 (6 bases). Germline V gene data show CDR1 as LNHDA and CDR2 as SQIVND (reference sequence). V shed 10 bases and J shed 6 bases, with 22 bases lying between them. There are 15 residues in the CDR3. The CDR3 DNA follows: TGTGCCACCAAGTCGGTGCCCCGGGGGTCCAATGAGCAGTTCTTC. Encoded protein: CATKSVPRGSNEQFF.

Points on this clone: Different DNA sequences within this sample yield the same CDR3. The V and J genes are TRBV5-1 and TRBJ2-3; TRBD1 matches at 9 bases. Losses at the gene ends were 0 bases for V and 5 bases for J; bases not matched to a gene: 1. The CDR3 runs to 14 residues. Germline CDR1 is SGHRS and CDR2 is YFSETQ. CDR3 sequence (DNA): TGCGCCAGCAGCTTGGGACAGGGGGGAGATACGCAGTATTTT. This gives the protein CASSLGQGGDTQYF.

The CDR3 coding sequence is TGTGCCAGTAACAAGAGACCAGGGTTGGGTGAAAAACTGTTTTTT. It codes for CASNKRPGLGEKLFF. V and J are TRBV19 and TRBJ1-4; D may be TRBD1 (5 bases). V lost 7 bases, J lost 7 bases, and 19 bases lay in between. Germline V gene sequence: CDR1 LNHDA, CDR2 SQIVND (reference sequence). The CDR3 is 15 amino acids.

This rearrangement joins TRBV30 to TRBJ1-1, with 7 bases aligning to TRBD1. The CDR3 totals 15 residues. V trimming: 3 bases; J trimming: 0 bases; junction bases outside the gene matches: 7. The germline CDR1 and CDR2 sequences are GTSNPN and SVGIG (reference sequence). CDR3 DNA sequence: TGTGCCTGGAGAGTTCGGACAGGAATGAACACTGAAGCTTTCTTT. This sequence encodes CAWRVRTGMNTEAFF.

This chain uses TRBV5-1 with TRBJ2-5, with 9 bases matching TRBD1. This CDR3 region has 14 residues. The ends lost 4 bases at V and 4 bases at J; junction bases unmatched: 5. Germline-derived CDR1 and CDR2 are SGHRS and YFSETQ. This CDR3 reads CASSRDRVTETQYF. The CDR3, as DNA: TGCGCCAGCAGCAGGGACAGGGTCACAGAGACCCAGTACTTC.

V and J are TRBV7-6 and TRBJ2-1; D ambiguous. Looked up from germline, CDR1 is SGHVS and CDR2 is FNYEAQ. This CDR3 contains 15 residues. Trimming pared 1 base from V and 0 bases from J, leaving 7 bases between. DNA of the CDR3: TGTGCCAGCAGCTTAGACTGGAGCTCCTACAATGAGCAGTTCTTC. It encodes CASSLDWSSYNEQFF.